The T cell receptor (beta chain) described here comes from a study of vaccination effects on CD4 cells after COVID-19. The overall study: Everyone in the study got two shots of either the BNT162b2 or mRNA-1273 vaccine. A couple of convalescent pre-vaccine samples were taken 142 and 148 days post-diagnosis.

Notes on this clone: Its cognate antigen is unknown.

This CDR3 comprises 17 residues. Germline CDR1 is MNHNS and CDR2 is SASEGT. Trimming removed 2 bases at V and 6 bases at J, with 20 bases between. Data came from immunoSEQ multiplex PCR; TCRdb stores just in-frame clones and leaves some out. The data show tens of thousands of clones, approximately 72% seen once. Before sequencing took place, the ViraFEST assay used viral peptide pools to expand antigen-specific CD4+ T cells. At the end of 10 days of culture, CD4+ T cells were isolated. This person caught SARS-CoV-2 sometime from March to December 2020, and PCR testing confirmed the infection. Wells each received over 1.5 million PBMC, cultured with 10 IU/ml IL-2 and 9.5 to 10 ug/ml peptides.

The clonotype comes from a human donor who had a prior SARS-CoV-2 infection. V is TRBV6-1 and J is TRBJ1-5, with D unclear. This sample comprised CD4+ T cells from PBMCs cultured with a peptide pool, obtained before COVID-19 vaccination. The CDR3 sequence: CASSEWKGGGLVQPQHF. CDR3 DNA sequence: TGTGCCAGCAGTGAATGGAAAGGAGGCGGATTGGTTCAGCCCCAGCATTTT.